The 20 T cell receptor beta chains below all came from one sample that was sequenced in a study of T cell responses to AZD1222 COVID-19 vaccine. Here immunoSEQ multiplex PCR was the method, and the copy in TCRdb shows in-frame clones only, minus some. The table shows about 110,000 clones, with roughly 90% occurring only once. Sequencing used peripheral blood, obtained on day 0 of AZD1222 vaccination. These receptors all come from an adult in good health.

The rearrangement joins TRBV7-9 to TRBJ2-2, with 7 positions matching TRBD2. The CDR3 covers 15 residues. V shed 5 bases and J 5 bases; nucleotides not matched to a gene: 8. Germline V gives CDR1 SEHNR, CDR2 FQNEAQ (reference sequence). This CDR3 is CASSPRTSMTGELFF. As DNA, the CDR3 is TGTGCCAGCAGCCCCAGGACTAGTATGACCGGGGAGCTGTTTTTT.

This clone was seen more than once but under ten times. The chain uses TRBV11-3 and TRBJ1-4; TRBD1 might be the D (6 bases). The CDR3 runs to 16 residues. Germline CDR1 is SGHNT and CDR2 is YENEEA. The V and J ends lost 0 bases and 6 bases respectively, with 14 bases between them. The DNA for the CDR3 is TGTGCCAGCAGCTTAGAGGGGACATTGCCGGATGAAAAACTGTTTTTT. Translated, it gives CASSLEGTLPDEKLFF.

The chain links TRBV7-2 to TRBJ2-7; 7 bases are a match to TRBD1. Germline assignment: CDR1 SGHTA and CDR2 FQGNSA. Trimming cost V 5 bases and J 6 bases; bases outside gene matches: 7. The CDR3 runs to 13 residues. The DNA of the CDR3 is TGTGCCAGCAGCCCAGGACAGGCTCTCGAGCAGTACTTC. Amino acids: CASSPGQALEQYF.

The chain has TRBV6-5 and TRBJ1-1; D call uncertain. The CDR3 has 15 residues. Germline assignment: CDR1 MNHEY and CDR2 SVGAGI. The V end was cut by 8 bases, the J end by 0 bases, with 16 bases between. In DNA, the CDR3 is TGTGCCAGCCCCCCCATTGTGGAGATGAACACTGAAGCTTTCTTT. Translated, it gives CASPPIVEMNTEAFF.

This clone was observed once. The CDR3 coding sequence is TGTGCCAGCAGTCGACAGGGGAGCTCCTATAATTCACCCCTCCACTTT. Its translation: CASSRQGSSYNSPLHF. The chain is built from TRBV28 and TRBJ1-6; 8 bases fit TRBD1. Trimming cost V 5 bases and J 0 bases; bases outside gene matches: 3. This CDR3 is 16 amino acids long. The germline V gene has CDR1 MDHEN and CDR2 SYDVKM.

The chain links TRBV3-1 (or the pseudogene TRBV3-2) to TRBJ1-2; D gene unclear. V lost 5 bases to trimming and J lost 8 bases, with 15 bases between them. There are 13 residues in the CDR3. Germline assignment: CDR1 LGHDT and CDR2 YNNKEL (reference sequence). The CDR3 region is CASSYEKALGYTF. CDR3 sequence (DNA): TGTGCCAGCAGCTACGAGAAGGCTCTGGGCTACACCTTC.

V usage is TRBV18 and J usage is TRBJ1-2; TRBD1 matches at 7 bases. The ends lost 8 bases at V and 9 bases at J; junction bases unmatched: 12. This CDR3 contains 13 residues. CDR1 and CDR2 from the germline V gene are KGHSH and LQKENI. As DNA, the CDR3 is TGTGCCAGCGCCCGACAGGGTGGGATTAGCTACACCTTC. Protein: CASARQGGISYTF.

V usage is TRBV28 and J usage is TRBJ1-6; no clear D gene. This CDR3 is built from 12 residues. CDR1 and CDR2 (germline): MDHEN, SYDVKM. Trimming took 2 bases from V and 9 from J, leaving 5 bases between them. Here the CDR3 reads CASSLISSPLHF. The CDR3 region has the DNA TGTGCCAGCAGTTTAATTTCTTCACCCCTCCACTTT.

The chain has TRBV28 and TRBJ1-2; perhaps TRBD1 as D (5 bases). V gave up 4 bases and J gave up 2 bases, with 5 bases separating them. Looked up from germline, CDR1 is MDHEN and CDR2 is SYDVKM. The CDR3 has 12 amino acids. The CDR3 reads CASSWDNYGYTF. For the CDR3, the DNA is TGTGCCAGCAGTTGGGACAACTATGGCTACACCTTC.

This chain connects TRBV7-3 to TRBJ2-3, with a possible D match to TRBD1 (7 bases). The CDR3 totals 14 residues. The germline gives CDR1 SGHTA, CDR2 FQGTGA. The V end was cut by 5 bases, the J end by 3 bases, with 12 bases between. In DNA, the CDR3 is TGTGCCAGCAGCCCAGGGGGGATTACAGATACGCAGTATTTT. Translating it yields CASSPGGITDTQYF.

A single count supports this clone. The chain is built from TRBV19 and TRBJ2-7; D gene ambiguous. Germline assignment: CDR1 LNHDA and CDR2 SQIVND (reference sequence). Deletions cut 2 bases from V and 2 bases from J, with 7 bases between. CDR3 length: 13 residues. The CDR3 sequence: CASSIPTAYEQYF. CDR3 bases: TGTGCCAGTAGTATACCCACGGCCTACGAGCAGTACTTC.

The rearrangement joins TRBV13 to TRBJ2-7; 10 bases line up with TRBD2. This CDR3 comprises 16 residues. V was clipped by 1 base and J by 1 base; unmatched bases: 4. In germline, CDR1 is PRHDT, CDR2 FYEKMQ (reference sequence). The CDR3 coding sequence is TGTGCCAGCAGCTTAGTCGGGGGACTAGCGTCCTACGAGCAGTACTTC. It encodes CASSLVGGLASYEQYF.

This clone turned up a few times. The chain combines TRBV6-2 or TRBV6-3 with TRBJ2-7; 11 bases match TRBD1. The CDR3 covers 17 residues. Germline-derived CDR1 and CDR2 are MNHEY and SVGEGT. The V segment lost 5 bases and the J segment 2 bases; nucleotides outside the gene matches: 11. CDR3 residues: CASSKTRDRGYPYEQYF. DNA for the CDR3: TGTGCCAGCAGTAAAACCCGGGACAGGGGGTACCCCTACGAGCAGTACTTC.

The CDR3 loop is CASSQRRVTWTDTQYF. The DNA of the CDR3 is TGTGCCAGCAGCCAAAGAAGGGTAACGTGGACAGATACGCAGTATTTT. The chain employs TRBV7-9 and TRBJ2-3; D is unresolved. The CDR3 spans 16 residues. Trimming took 5 bases from V and 3 from J, leaving 18 bases between them. Germline CDR1 reads SEHNR; CDR2 reads FQNEAQ (reference sequence).

V and J are TRBV3-1 (or the pseudogene TRBV3-2) and TRBJ1-2; possibly TRBD1 for D (5 bases). V was cut by 8 bases and J by 4 bases, with 14 bases left in between. The CDR3 is made up of 13 amino acids. Germline CDR1 reads LGHDT; CDR2 reads YNNKEL (reference sequence). The CDR3 sequence is CASRGGTLYGYTF. CDR3 nucleotides: TGTGCCAGCCGCGGGGGAACACTCTATGGCTACACCTTC.

The chain carries TRBV6-5 and TRBJ2-2; possibly TRBD1 for D (6 bases). The V gene's germline CDR1 is MNHEY and CDR2 SVGAGI. The V end was cut by 8 bases, the J end by 5 bases, with 12 bases between. This CDR3 has 13 residues. Here the CDR3 DNA reads TGTGCCAGCCGGACAGTGCTGACCGGGGAGCTGTTTTTT. Residues: CASRTVLTGELFF.

The chain recombines TRBV5-5 with TRBJ1-5, with D perhaps matching TRBD1 (6 bases). V gave up 3 bases and J gave up 3 bases, with 13 bases separating them. This CDR3 is built from 15 residues. The germline V gene encodes CDR1 SGHKS and CDR2 YYEKEE (reference sequence). The CDR3 is CASSSGTNLNQPQHF. As DNA, the CDR3 is TGTGCCAGCAGCTCTGGGACAAATCTCAATCAGCCCCAGCATTTT.

The rearrangement joins TRBV18 to TRBJ2-7; 9 bases are shared with TRBD2. With 0 bases clipped from V and 4 bases from J, the junction kept 7 bases outside the gene matches. CDR3 length equals 16 residues. Germline loops: CDR1 KGHSH, CDR2 LQKENI. In DNA, the CDR3 is TGTGCCAGCTCACCACCGTTTGGTAGCGGGAGATACGAGCAGTACTTC. As protein: CASSPPFGSGRYEQYF.

This clone was picked up one time. This sequence joins TRBV4-3 and TRBJ2-3; 7 nucleotides agree with TRBD2. Germline V gene data show CDR1 as LGHNA and CDR2 as YSLEER. This CDR3 has 15 residues. V trimming: 4 bases; J trimming: 1 base; junction bases outside the gene matches: 5. The chain's CDR3 is CASSLGRGGTDTQYF. The CDR3 DNA sequence: TGCGCCAGCAGCCTTGGGAGGGGTGGCACAGATACGCAGTATTTT.

The gene calls are TRBV28 and TRBJ2-7, with TRBD2 matching over 7 bases. Germline V lookup: CDR1 MDHEN, CDR2 SYDVKM. V dropped 5 bases and J dropped 4; count of bases not matched to a gene: 11. The CDR3 is 15 residues long. As DNA, the CDR3 is TGTGCCAGCAGTCTCGTAGGGAGCGGGACTTACGAGCAGTACTTC. Encoded protein: CASSLVGSGTYEQYF.